This TCR beta chain emerged from a study of CD8 T cells in Susac syndrome (dated by TCRdb to between 2018 and 2021). General notes on the study: The study used repertoire sequencing to test whether antigen drove CD8+ T cell activation and differentiation in Susac syndrome. Study-wide findings and limitations: The TCR sequencing and HLA analysis was acknowledged to have included a relatively small number of individuals.

Turning to this clonotype: The antigen this receptor binds is unknown. Base quality data are lacking; no much larger clone is found one base away.

High-throughput TCR beta sequencing profiled peripheral blood CD8+ and CD4+ T cells from healthy donors, Susac syndrome patients and multiple sclerosis patients. Healthy donors were included as age- and sex-matched controls. CD8+ TEMRA cells were enriched by FACS, while bulk CD8+ and CD4+ T cells were purified by magnetic negative isolation. Blood was collected in EDTA tubes and processed within 24 hours, with PBMCs isolated through density gradient centrifugation. PBMCs intended for TCR sequencing were frozen in liquid nitrogen and were later thawed in a 37 degrees C water bath. The sorted or isolated CD4+, CD8+ and CD8+ TEMRA cells had a purity of 90% or higher. Based on the germline V gene, the CDR1 and CDR2 sequences are MNHEY and SVGAGI. The CDR3 sequence holds 16 residues, the cysteine and phenylalanine included. The CDR3 DNA has 48 bases and is translated from base 1. V loses 0 bases at its end and J loses 4 bases; junction bases beyond the gene matches: 6.

RNA was extracted using the RNeasy kit, and roughly 0.45 to 1 ug of the RNA was reverse transcribed with random hexamers. The immunoSEQ multiplex PCR assay, which covers 54 Vbeta and 13 Jbeta segments, was used to amplify TCR beta CDR3 regions. PCR amplification bias was corrected by using a synthetic template baseline for primer optimization and computational correction. The authors' pipeline ran thus. Reads were annotated to V, D and J genes according to IMGT and were analyzed with immunoSEQ Analyzer, with only productive sequences retained. Clonality was computed as one minus Shannon entropy normalized by log2 of the number of productive unique sequences. Public and private clones were assessed among the 100 most prevalent clones of each patient and control. A clone was defined as Susac-specific if it was absent from the healthy and MS cohorts, from roughly 980 published viral clones and from other ImmuneACCESS disease sequences. TCRdb handled the public reads itself, with Q25 trimming in fastp and clone calling in MiXCR, and kept productive beta chains. One record per CDR3 amino acid sequence lists the most common genes and DNA. The V and J calls were not made by the authors but by TCRdb's processing. The sample table shows roughly 110,000 distinct CDR3 sequences, and about nine tenths are seen once. 0.13% to 0.15% of the sample goes to the ten largest clones.

The sample was CD4+ T cells from PBMCs. This receptor was identified in a human donor in good health. In this chain, TRBV6-5 is recombined with TRBJ1-2; the central 9 bases match TRBD1. Here the CDR3 is given as CASSYSGTGNLYGYTF. The DNA sequence is TGTGCCAGCAGTTACTCCGGGACAGGGAATCTCTATGGCTACACCTTC.